Below, 18 T cell receptor beta chains from the same sample are listed, as sequenced in a study of blood T cell repertoires in COVID-19. Data came from immunoSEQ multiplex PCR; TCRdb stores just in-frame clones and leaves some out. The sample lists 65,000 to 95,000 clones, 70% to 85% occurring once. Source material: peripheral blood. These receptors all come from a woman between 45 and 60 years old with acute or convalescent COVID-19.

CDR3 loop: CASSREWSSDEQYF. In nucleotides, the CDR3 is TGTGCCAGCAGCCGCGAGTGGAGCAGCGACGAGCAGTACTTC. The rearrangement uses TRBV14 and TRBJ2-7; unclear D gene. V lost 4 bases, J lost 5 bases, and 15 bases lay in between. In germline, CDR1 is SGHDN, CDR2 FVKESK. This CDR3 has 14 residues.

The chain is built from TRBV6-1 and TRBJ1-2; D might be TRBD1 (6 bases). The germline V gene has CDR1 MNHNS and CDR2 SASEGT. The CDR3 spans 15 residues. V shed 0 bases and J shed 7 bases, with 15 bases lying between them. In DNA, the CDR3 is TGTGCCAGCAGTGAAGCCCTGCAGGGGTTGCGTGGCTACACCTTC. It encodes CASSEALQGLRGYTF.

The sample holds one count of this clone. V is TRBV6-2 or TRBV6-3 and J is TRBJ1-5, with 8 bases identical to TRBD1. Germline CDR1 and CDR2: MNHEY and SVGEGT. V dropped 6 bases and J dropped 0; count of bases not matched to a gene: 10. This CDR3 has 17 residues. CDR3 sequence reads: CASSPWTGPYSNQPQHF. The CDR3 nucleotides read TGTGCCAGCAGCCCTTGGACAGGGCCGTATAGCAATCAGCCCCAGCATTTT.

The chain carries TRBV7-2 and TRBJ2-2; 11 bases line up with TRBD2. This CDR3 contains 18 residues. CDR1 SGHTA and CDR2 FQGNSA come from the germline V gene. After removal of 4 bases from V and 4 bases from J, the junction contained 11 bases not matched to a gene. CDR3 region: CASSSRLAGMTSTGELFF. The CDR3 DNA reads as TGTGCCAGCAGCTCAAGACTAGCGGGGATGACCTCCACCGGGGAGCTGTTTTTT.

This chain uses TRBV19 with TRBJ1-5; no definite D call. Trimming left V 7 bases short and J 4 bases short, with 17 bases between. Germline loops: CDR1 LNHDA, CDR2 SQIVND (reference sequence). This CDR3 region has 15 residues. CDR3 DNA: TGTGCCAGTACCAGGTTAGTCGACGCAAATCAGCCCCAGCATTTT. Its translation is CASTRLVDANQPQHF. Based on the CDR3 plus reference TRBV19 and TRBJ1-5, the full variable domain is DGGITQSPKYLFRKEGQNVTLSCEQNLNHDAMYWYRQDPGQGLRLIYYSQIVNDFQKGDIAEGYSVSREKKESFPLTVTSAQKNPTAFYLCASTRLVDANQPQHFGDGTRLSIL.

The chain uses TRBV28 and TRBJ1-5, with a weak D call TRBD1 (5 bases). The CDR3 loop spans 14 amino acids. CDR1 and CDR2 from the germline V gene are MDHEN and SYDVKM. The V end lost 6 bases, the J end lost 6 bases, and 15 bases lay between the germline ends. CDR3 nucleotides: TGTGCCAGCAGACCACCGGGGGAAGGTCAGCCCCAGCATTTT. This encodes CASRPPGEGQPQHF.

This clone was seen once. The gene calls are TRBV21-1 and TRBJ1-4. TRBV21-1 is a pseudogene segment. The CDR3 is made up of 15 amino acids. In DNA, the CDR3 is TGTGCCAGCAGCAAAACTCCGGGTGCGGGTGAAAAACTGTTTTTT. Its translation is CASSKTPGAGEKLFF.

This clone was seen more than once but under ten times. The chain employs TRBV4-1 and TRBJ2-3; 12 nucleotides line up with TRBD2. Looked up from germline, CDR1 is MGHRA and CDR2 is YSYEKL. V trimming: 0 bases; J trimming: 0 bases; junction bases outside the gene matches: 10. This CDR3 is 20 amino acids long. In DNA form, the CDR3 reads TGCGCCAGCAGCCAAGATGGGGCTAGCGGGGGGGGACCTAGCACAGATACGCAGTATTTT. As protein: CASSQDGASGGGPSTDTQYF.

This chain links TRBV4-1 with TRBJ2-1; the D gene is possibly TRBD2 (5 bases). CDR1 is MGHRA, CDR2 YSYEKL, per germline. This CDR3 is 16 amino acids long. The V and J ends lost 1 base and 8 bases respectively, with 18 bases between them. Written as DNA, the CDR3 is TGCGCCAGCAGCCAAGTTTGGAGCGGCTTGGTTGATGAGCAGTTCTTC. Encoded protein: CASSQVWSGLVDEQFF.

The V call is TRBV6-2 or TRBV6-3, the J call TRBJ2-1; D not resolved. V dropped 2 bases and J dropped 3 bases, with 8 bases sitting between them. The length of the CDR3 is 14 residues. Germline CDR1 and CDR2: MNHEY and SVGEGT. The CDR3: CASSYRAIYNEQFF. Written as DNA, the CDR3 is TGTGCCAGCAGTTACCGAGCTATCTACAATGAGCAGTTCTTC.

This CDR3 is CASSQDRQGYYEQYF. For the CDR3, the DNA is TGCGCCAGCAGCCAAGATCGACAGGGTTACTACGAGCAGTACTTC. V gene TRBV4-3 combines with J gene TRBJ2-7, with TRBD1 matching 7 bases. After removal of 0 bases from V and 3 bases from J, the junction contained 5 bases not matched to a gene. The CDR3 totals 15 residues. CDR1 LGHNA and CDR2 YSLEER come from the germline V gene.

The chain recombines TRBV7-2 with TRBJ2-1, with TRBD2 matching 7 bases. The CDR3 spans 17 residues. V lost 5 bases to trimming and J lost 6 bases; unmatched junction nucleotides: 16. The germline V gene has CDR1 SGHTA and CDR2 FQGNSA. The CDR3 DNA sequence: TGTGCCAGCAGCCTTCCGACGTTAGCGGGCCGCCGCAATGAGCAGTTCTTC. It specifies CASSLPTLAGRRNEQFF. Based on the CDR3 plus reference TRBV7-2 and TRBJ2-1, the full variable domain is GAGVSQSPSNKVTEKGKDVELRCDPISGHTALYWYRQSLGQGLEFLIYFQGNSAPDKSGLPSDRFSAERTGGSVSTLTIQRTQQEDSAVYLCASSLPTLAGRRNEQFFGPGTRLTVL.

Written as DNA, the CDR3 is TGCGCCAGCAGCCAAGAAGGGACAGCTGGAAACACCATATATTTT. Translation: CASSQEGTAGNTIYF. The chain carries TRBV4-3 and TRBJ1-3, with 7 nucleotides matching TRBD1. The CDR3 extends over 15 amino acids. The V segment lost 0 bases and the J segment 2 bases; nucleotides outside the gene matches: 1. Germline loops: CDR1 LGHNA, CDR2 YSLEER.

The chain is built from TRBV6-5 and TRBJ2-1; 9 nucleotides match TRBD2. CDR1 MNHEY and CDR2 SVGAGI come from the germline V gene. The V gene end was trimmed by 4 bases and the J gene end by 8 bases; junction bases not matched to a gene: 9. This CDR3 is 15 amino acids long. CDR3 residues: CASSSGGLAEDEQFF. The CDR3, as DNA: TGTGCCAGCAGTTCGGGGGGACTAGCAGAGGATGAGCAGTTCTTC.

The chain couples TRBV7-9 to TRBJ2-3, with 7 nucleotides matching TRBD2. Losses at the gene ends were 0 bases for V and 4 bases for J; bases not matched to a gene: 13. The CDR3 is made up of 18 amino acids. Germline CDR1 reads SEHNR; CDR2 reads FQNEAQ (reference sequence). The CDR3 sequence is CASSLASGTYLSADTQYF. Here the CDR3 DNA reads TGTGCCAGCAGCTTAGCCAGCGGGACTTACCTTTCCGCAGATACGCAGTATTTT. Together with reference TRBV7-9 and TRBJ2-3, the CDR3 gives the full variable domain: DTGVSQNPRHKITKRGQNVTFRCDPISEHNRLYWYRQTLGQGPEFLTYFQNEAQLEKSRLLSDRFSAERPKGSFSTLEIQRTEQGDSAMYLCASSLASGTYLSADTQYFGPGTRLTVL.

The chain couples TRBV6-2 or TRBV6-3 to TRBJ1-5, with D possibly TRBD1 on 6 matching bases. The CDR3 runs to 14 residues. Trimming shortened V by 6 bases and J by 5 bases, and 14 bases separated the two germline ends. Germline V CDR1 and CDR2: MNHEY, SVGEGT. CDR3 sequence (DNA): TGTGCCAGCAGCCTTGGACAGTTATATCAGCCCCAGCATTTT. This encodes CASSLGQLYQPQHF.

This chain connects TRBV19 to TRBJ2-7; TRBD1 agrees at 10 bases. The CDR3 has 12 residues. The J segment lost 5 bases and the V segment lost 7 bases, leaving 2 bases of the junction unmatched. Looked up from germline, CDR1 is LNHDA and CDR2 is SQIVND (reference sequence). The CDR3 sequence is CASMGTGDEQYF. The CDR3 bases are TGTGCCAGTATGGGGACAGGGGACGAGCAGTACTTC.

The rearrangement links TRBV9 to TRBJ1-3; TRBD1 matches 7 bases. With V trimmed by 4 bases and J by 2 bases, 3 bases remained unmatched. Germline V lookup: CDR1 SGDLS, CDR2 YYNGEE. This CDR3 contains 14 residues. The CDR3 sequence is CASSRRGTGNTIYF. CDR3 sequence (DNA): TGTGCCAGCAGCCGCAGGGGGACTGGAAACACCATATATTTT.